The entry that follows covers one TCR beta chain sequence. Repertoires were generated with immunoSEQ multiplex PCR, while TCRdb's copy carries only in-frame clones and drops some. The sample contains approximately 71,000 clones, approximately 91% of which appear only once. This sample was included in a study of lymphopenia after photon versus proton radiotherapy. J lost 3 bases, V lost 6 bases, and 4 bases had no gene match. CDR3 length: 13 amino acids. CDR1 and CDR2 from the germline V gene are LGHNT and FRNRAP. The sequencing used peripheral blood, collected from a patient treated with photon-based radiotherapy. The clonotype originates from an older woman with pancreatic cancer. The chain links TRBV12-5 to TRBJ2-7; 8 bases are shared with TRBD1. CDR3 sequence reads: CASGHGQGYEQYF. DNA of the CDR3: TGTGCTAGTGGGCACGGACAGGGCTACGAGCAGTACTTC.